One TCR beta chain is described in this entry. Deletions cut 6 bases from V and 9 bases from J, with 21 bases between. The CDR3 extends over 15 amino acids. Germline CDR1 reads MNHEY; CDR2 reads SVGAGI. The data are from a study of cytomegalovirus exposure and HLA in healthy donors. Every donor was a healthy person donating bone marrow. The PCR had 60 Vbeta and 13 Jbeta primers. The repertoire was sequenced with immunoSEQ multiplex PCR; TCRdb's copy has only in-frame clones and lacks some. Of 150,000 to 200,000 clones listed, around 80% were seen once; the top ten hold about 2%. The chain joins TRBV6-5 to TRBJ1-3; a possible D gene is TRBD1 (5 bases). This clonotype originated in a human donor in good health. The specimen was PBMCs. The CDR3 DNA reads as TGTGCCAGCAGGCGCGGGGGTATAGGGCCGGGCACCATATATTTT. Translation gives CASRRGGIGPGTIYF.